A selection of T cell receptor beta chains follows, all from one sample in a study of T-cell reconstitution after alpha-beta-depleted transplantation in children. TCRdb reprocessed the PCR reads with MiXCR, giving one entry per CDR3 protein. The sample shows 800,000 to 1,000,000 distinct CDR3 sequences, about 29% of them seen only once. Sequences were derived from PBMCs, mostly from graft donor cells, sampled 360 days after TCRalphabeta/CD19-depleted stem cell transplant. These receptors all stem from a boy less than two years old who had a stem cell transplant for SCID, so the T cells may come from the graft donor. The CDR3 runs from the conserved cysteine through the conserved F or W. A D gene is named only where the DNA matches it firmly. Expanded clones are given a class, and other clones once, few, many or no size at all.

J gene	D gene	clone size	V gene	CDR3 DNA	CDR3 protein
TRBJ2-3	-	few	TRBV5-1	TGCGCCAGCAGCTTGGGTCAACCCCACACAGATACGCAGTATTTT	CASSLGQPHTDTQYF
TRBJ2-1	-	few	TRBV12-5	TGTGCTAGTGGTTTGGCCGTAGCGGACCTCTCCTACAATGAGCAGTTCTTC	CASGLAVADLSYNEQFF
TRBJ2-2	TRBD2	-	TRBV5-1	TGCGCCAGCAGCCTACCCACTAGCGGCAGCGGGGAGCTGTTTTTT	CASSLPTSGSGELFF
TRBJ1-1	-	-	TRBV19	TGTGCCAGTAGTATAGGCAGAACATCGAACACTGAAGCTTTCTTT	CASSIGRTSNTEAFF
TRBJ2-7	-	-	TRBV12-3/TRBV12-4	TGTGCCAGCATGGGGGGAGACTACGAGCAGTACTTC	CASMGGDYEQYF
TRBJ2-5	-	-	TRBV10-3	TGTGCCATCAGTGAGTCGTGGGAAGAGACCCAGTACTTC	CAISESWEETQYF
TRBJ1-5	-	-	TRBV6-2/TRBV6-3	TGTGCCAGCAGTCCACTCAGGGACTTTAGCAATCAGCCCCAGCATTTT	CASSPLRDFSNQPQHF
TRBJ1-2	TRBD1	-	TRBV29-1	TGCAGCGCGGGACAGGGAGTCTATGGCTACACCTTC	CSAGQGVYGYTF
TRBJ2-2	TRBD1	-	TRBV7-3	TGTGCCAGCAGCTTAGGGACAGGGGTTTCCGGGGAGCTGTTTTTT	CASSLGTGVSGELFF
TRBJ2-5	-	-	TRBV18	TGTGCCAGCTCACACACGGCCAGCCGGGAGACCCAGTACTTC	CASSHTASRETQYF
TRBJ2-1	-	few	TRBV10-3	TGTGCCATCAGTGGGGCGGGTGGCTACAATGAGCAGTTCTTC	CAISGAGGYNEQFF
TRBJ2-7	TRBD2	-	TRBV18	TGTGCCAGCTCACCCTCCCTCCAGACTAGCGGGAACTCCTACGAGCAGTACTTC	CASSPSLQTSGNSYEQYF
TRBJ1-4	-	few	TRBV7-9	TGTGCCAGCAGCTCAGGGGAGGAAAGAAATGAAAAACTGTTTTTT	CASSSGEERNEKLFF
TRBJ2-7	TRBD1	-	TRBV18	TGTGCCAGCTCCCTGGGACAGGGGGGATCCTACGAGCAGTACTTC	CASSLGQGGSYEQYF
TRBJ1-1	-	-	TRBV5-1	TGCGCCAGCAGCTCAGCCAAGGGAGGGGAGGCAGCTTTCTTT	CASSSAKGGEAAFF
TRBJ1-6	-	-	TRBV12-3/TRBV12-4	TGTGCCAGCAGTTCCACCAGACTGAATAATTCACCCCTCCACTTT	CASSSTRLNNSPLHF
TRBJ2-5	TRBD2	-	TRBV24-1	TGTGCCACCAGCGCGGGGGGCGTACCCCAAGAGACCCAGTACTTC	CATSAGGVPQETQYF
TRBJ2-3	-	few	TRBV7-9	TGTGCCAGCAGCCGGGATAGGCTCACTGTCACAGATACGCAGTATTTT	CASSRDRLTVTDTQYF
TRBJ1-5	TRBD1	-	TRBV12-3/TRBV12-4	TGTGCCAGCAGTTTAGGGGACAGGGGCGGACAGCCCCAGCATTTT	CASSLGDRGGQPQHF
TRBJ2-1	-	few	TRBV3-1	TGTGCCAGCAGCCAAGCGGGGTCTCTCGTCAATGAGCAGTTCTTC	CASSQAGSLVNEQFF
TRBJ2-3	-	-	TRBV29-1	TGCAGCCATGGAAGCACAGATACGCAGTATTTT	CSHGSTDTQYF
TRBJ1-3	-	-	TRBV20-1	TGCAGTGCCCCCTCTGGCTCTGGAAACACCATATATTTT	CSAPSGSGNTIYF
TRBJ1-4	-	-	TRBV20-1	TGCAGTGTCAGGAGTGGGGTTTCTACTAATGAAAAACTGTTTTTT	CSVRSGVSTNEKLFF
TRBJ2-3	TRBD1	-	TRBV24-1	TGTGCCACCAGCCACAGGGGAATAAACACAGATACGCAGTATTTT	CATSHRGINTDTQYF
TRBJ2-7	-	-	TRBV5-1	TGCGCCAGCAGCCCTCCGGCCCACGAGCAGTACTTC	CASSPPAHEQYF